These T cell receptor beta chains were read from a single sample in a study of T cells in Graves' hyperthyroidism and ophthalmopathy. TCRdb reprocessed the multiplex PCR reads with MiXCR, giving one entry per CDR3 protein. The data contain about 720,000 distinct CDR3 sequences, 18% of them singletons. Sequencing was done on a sample of blood. These receptors came from a woman aged 50 to 60 with Graves' hyperthyroidism that later progressed to Graves' ophthalmopathy. Each CDR3 is given with its conserved first and last residue. A D gene is named only where the DNA matches it firmly. For some rows the clone size is stated as once, few or many, or as a class when expanded; others skip it.

>TRBV7-3|.|few|TRBJ1-5
TGTGCCAGCAGCCCCAATGGGGGCAATCAGCCCCAGCATTTT
CASSPNGGNQPQHF
>TRBV6-1|.|many|TRBJ1-4
TGTGCCAGCAGTTTTCAGACAGGTGTAACTAATGAAAAACTGTTTTTT
CASSFQTGVTNEKLFF
>TRBV12-3/TRBV12-4|.|.|TRBJ2-3
TGTGCCAGCAGTAAGCCGGTGAGCACAGATACGCAGTATTTT
CASSKPVSTDTQYF
>TRBV9|.|.|TRBJ1-3
TGTGCCAGCAGCGTAGCGTCAGGGTCCGGAAACACCATATATTTT
CASSVASGSGNTIYF
>TRBV27|.|few|TRBJ2-2
TGTGCCAGTTCTTGGGGCGGGGCGAGGAGCGGGGAGCTGTTTTTT
CASSWGGARSGELFF
>TRBV5-4|.|few|TRBJ1-1
TGTGCCAGCAGCTCTAACCTGGGGGGGGCGCTGGGCACTGAAGCTTTCTTT
CASSSNLGGALGTEAFF
>TRBV5-8|TRBD1|many|TRBJ2-3
TGTGCCAGCAGCTTGGGGGACAGCCTATCTAGCACAGATACGCAGTATTTT
CASSLGDSLSSTDTQYF
>TRBV11-2|.|many|TRBJ2-2
TGTGCCAGCAGCTTTGAAACAGGGACCGGGGAGCTGTTTTTT
CASSFETGTGELFF
>TRBV15|TRBD1|.|TRBJ1-2
TGTGCCACCAGCAGAGATCGGACAGGGGCAGACGGCTACACCTTC
CATSRDRTGADGYTF
>TRBV20-1|.|few|TRBJ2-5
TGCAGTGCTAGAGTGGGGACCTCAGCACAAGAGACCCAGTACTTC
CSARVGTSAQETQYF
>TRBV7-2|.|many|TRBJ2-7
TGTGCCAGCAGCTTAGACCACTACGAGCAGTACTTC
CASSLDHYEQYF
>TRBV3-1|TRBD2|many|TRBJ2-5
TGTGCCAGCAGCCAAGAGAGTACTAGCGGGCAAGAGACCCAGTACTTC
CASSQESTSGQETQYF
>TRBV6-1|.|few|TRBJ2-4
TGTGCCAGCAGGACGGAGTACATTCAGTACTTC
CASRTEYIQYF
>TRBV3-1|TRBD1|many|TRBJ1-4
TGTGCCAGCAGCCACAGCAGACAGGGGAACGAGAATGAAAAACTGTTTTTT
CASSHSRQGNENEKLFF
>TRBV19|.|few|TRBJ2-3
TGTGCCAGTAGCAAAATCGGACAGACTGGGGGAGATACGCAGTATTTT
CASSKIGQTGGDTQYF
>TRBV4-1|.|.|TRBJ1-3
TGCGCCAGCAGCCAAGGGCGACCCTACTCTGGAAACACCATATATTTT
CASSQGRPYSGNTIYF
>TRBV20-1|.|.|TRBJ1-6
TGCAGTGCTACCATAAGAGGATGGGAATCACCCCTCCACTTT
CSATIRGWESPLHF
>TRBV7-9|.|few|TRBJ1-1
TGTGCCAGCAGCTTAGCTAACTGGCCTGAAGCTTTCTTT
CASSLANWPEAFF
>TRBV12-3/TRBV12-4|TRBD1|many|TRBJ2-7
TGTGCCAGCAGCCAGAGGGGACAGACCTACGAGCAGTACTTC
CASSQRGQTYEQYF
>TRBV2|.|many|TRBJ1-5
TGTGCCAGCAGTGAGTCTGCCAGGATCCAGCCCCAGCATTTT
CASSESARIQPQHF
>TRBV27|TRBD1|.|TRBJ1-5
TGTGCCAGCAGTTCTACAACAGGGGGCTTCAATCAGCCCCAGCATTTT
CASSSTTGGFNQPQHF
>TRBV20-1|.|.|TRBJ2-6
TGCAGTGCTAGAGTGGGGGTCTCTGGGGCCAACGTCCTGACTTTC
CSARVGVSGANVLTF
>TRBV4-2|.|.|TRBJ2-5
TGTGCCAGCAGCCAAGGGGCAGGGAGTGAGACCCAGTACTTC
CASSQGAGSETQYF
>TRBV12-3/TRBV12-4|.|.|TRBJ1-3
TGTGCCCCAGGCGACGGAAACACCATATATTTT
CAPGDGNTIYF
>TRBV2|TRBD1|many|TRBJ2-7
TGTGCCAGCAGTATGCCCGGGACAGTCTACGAGCAGTACTTC
CASSMPGTVYEQYF